This T cell receptor beta chain was sequenced for a study of T cell responses to AZD1222 COVID-19 vaccine listed by TCRdb under 2021. In the study overall: AZD1222 recipients given second doses at about 4 weeks or at about 12 weeks were pooled, since spike-specific TCR depth and breadth were not found to differ between the two schedules. Enrollment into the trials was organized by age into subgroups of 18-55, 56-69 and 70-plus years, and those subgroups contained roughly 150, 30 and 60 TCR-sequenced participants, respectively. TCR sequencing was performed for roughly 250 trial participants, of whom 200 to 220 were given two doses of AZD1222 and 26 were given two doses of MenACWY control vaccine.

The CDR3 regions of human TCRbeta chains were analyzed by immunosequencing. Per the source publication's procedure: Repertoire TCRs were matched against a reference library of SARS-CoV-2-specific TCRs generated with the MIRA antigen-specificity platform. Breadth meant the fraction of unique TCRs that were SARS-CoV-2-associated, whereas depth meant the fraction of total T cells that were SARS-CoV-2-associated. Using the MIRA data, each spike-specific TCR was mapped to the spike region that the TCR reacts to and placed in a CD4 or CD8 class. Log10-transformed breadth and depth values were compared by one-way ANOVA with Sidak's multiple comparisons tests. TCRdb provides this immuneACCESS table in a form limited to in-frame rearrangements. Some clones are lacking; in checked studies, under half of them reflect an unresolved V gene, and why the rest are absent is not known. The V and J calls and clone size come from that table; D and trimming were worked out from the DNA. A total of about 110,000 clones appear in this sample, about nine tenths of them only once. The ten top clones hold roughly 6.9% of the sample.

Details on this clone: The antigen this receptor binds is unknown. Base qualities are not at hand, and no much larger clone is one base apart.

Findings and caveats that apply to the study as a whole: Most participants were white British and females outnumbered males, and the authors suggested that clonal diversity may have been underestimated. The 56-69-year group was small, and its depth increase did not reach significance, likely because of low power. Only five to seven AZD1222 recipients were SARS-CoV-2 seropositive at baseline, limiting conclusions about previously exposed vaccinees. CD4 TCRs associated with the vaccine covered the entire spike protein, and the dominant responses were in regions 160-218 and 743-854. No day 14 peak-response samples were available, so repertoires were characterized only after the peak T cell response. Epitopes outside the regions mutated in the B.1.351 and B.1.1.7 variants were reportedly recognized by nearly half of the unique spike-specific TCRs. After two AZD1222 doses, spike-specific TCR breadth and depth were significantly higher than at day 0 and than in MenACWY recipients.

The V end loses 9 bases and the J end loses 4 bases, and a stretch of 10 bases separates them. Its CDR3 holds 12 amino acids, cysteine through phenylalanine. Only the CDR3 DNA is retained, 36 bases long and in frame from the first base. CDR1 and CDR2, looked up from the germline V gene (reference sequence), are LGHDT and YNNKEL. Interpreted using the paper, the time point label stands for: baseline before first vaccination. Vaccinee samples were obtained from the UK trials COV001 and COV002, which included a single-blind randomized controlled phase 2/3 trial of AZD1222 (ChAdOx1 nCoV-19) in healthy adults. For TCRbeta chain sequencing, PBMC samples were collected from trial participants at day 0 and at day 28 after the second dose.

The chain employs TRBV3-1 (or the pseudogene TRBV3-2) and TRBJ1-5, with TRBD1 as a weak D call on 6 bases. This TCR was recovered from an adult in good health. Sample: peripheral blood, taken on day 0 of AZD1222 vaccination. The CDR3 here reads CARRQANQPQHF. The nucleotides are TGTGCCAGAAGACAGGCTAATCAGCCCCAGCATTTT.